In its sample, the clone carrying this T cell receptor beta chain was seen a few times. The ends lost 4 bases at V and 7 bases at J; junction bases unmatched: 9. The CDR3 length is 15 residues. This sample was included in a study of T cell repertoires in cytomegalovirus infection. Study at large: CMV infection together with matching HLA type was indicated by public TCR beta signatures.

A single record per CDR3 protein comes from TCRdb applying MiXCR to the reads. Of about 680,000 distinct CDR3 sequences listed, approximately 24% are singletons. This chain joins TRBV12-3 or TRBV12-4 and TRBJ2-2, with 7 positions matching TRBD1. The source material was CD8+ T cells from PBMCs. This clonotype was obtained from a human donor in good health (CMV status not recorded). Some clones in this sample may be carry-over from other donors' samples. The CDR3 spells CASSSLRGRIGELFF. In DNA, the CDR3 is TGTGCCAGCAGTTCATTGAGGGGGCGGATCGGGGAGCTGTTTTTT.